This T cell receptor (beta chain) derives from a study of CD8 T cells in Susac syndrome. Points from the study as a whole: In its TCR sequencing and HLA analysis, the study acknowledged that the number of individuals was relatively small.

Reverse transcription of about 0.45 to 1 ug RNA was performed with random hexamers. Amplification of TCR beta CDR3 was carried out by immunoSEQ multiplex PCR, which covered 54 Vbeta and 13 Jbeta segments. One entry per CDR3 protein, called by TCRdb with MiXCR from the immunoSEQ multiplex PCR reads. The sample shows more than 55,000 distinct CDR3 sequences, just over 95% of them seen only once. This clonotype was detected once. Antigen: not known. The clonotype comes from a human donor with multiple sclerosis. The sample taken for sequencing was CD4+ T cells from PBMCs.

DNA for the CDR3: TGTGCCAGCAGTTTCGTGCAGGGGTATAACTATGGCTACACCTTC. This gives the protein CASSFVQGYNYGYTF. This chain uses TRBV12-3 or TRBV12-4 with TRBJ1-2, with D perhaps matching TRBD1 (6 bases). The CDR3 is 15 amino acids. V lost 3 bases, J lost 1 base, and 12 bases lay in between.